This T cell receptor (beta chain) originates from a study of control samples from healthy donors and cancer patients. The data were produced by immunoSEQ multiplex PCR, yet TCRdb's version contains in-frame clones alone and is incomplete. This table holds 150,000 to 200,000 clones, 96% found once. Per the germline V gene, CDR1 is SGHTA and CDR2 is FQGNSA. The CDR3 consists of 12 residues. V gave up 5 bases and J gave up 3 bases, with 4 bases separating them. The clonotype originates from a woman under 40 in good health. The chain has TRBV7-2 and TRBJ2-2; D uncertain. The sample consisted of blood. CDR3 DNA: TGTGCCAGCAGCCCTGACACCGGGGAGCTGTTTTTT. Translating it yields CASSPDTGELFF.